These 10 T cell receptor beta chains share one sample of origin, sequenced in a study of cytomegalovirus exposure and HLA in healthy donors (dated by TCRdb to about 2017). The protocol used for the library was the immunoSEQ multiplex PCR assay. For the multiplex PCR, a mixture combining 60 forward primers for TCR Vbeta segments and 13 reverse primers for TCR Jbeta segments was used. The clones in this table, taken by TCRdb from immuneACCESS, are in-frame only. Not every clone is retained; where verified, under half of the shortfall comes from an unresolved V gene, and the cause of the rest is unknown. In this sample the table shows 110,000 or so clones, 82% of which occur a single time. The ten largest make up approximately 2.7% of the sample. The sequencing input was PBMCs. The receptor source for this set is a woman aged 18 to 35 in good health and CMV-seronegative.

V is TRBV11-2 and J is TRBJ2-3; tentative D call: TRBD1 (6 bases). There are 12 residues in the CDR3. Between the trimmed V and J ends, which lost 4 bases and 5 bases, there was a span of 7 bases. CDR1 SGHAT and CDR2 FQNNGV come from the germline V gene. The DNA for the CDR3 is TGTGCCAGCAGCTCGGACAGAGATACGCAGTATTTT. Its protein is CASSSDRDTQYF.

The chain joins TRBV9 to TRBJ2-7; 11 bases are shared with TRBD2. The CDR3 has 18 amino acids. V lost 5 bases, J lost 0 bases, and 13 bases stayed unmatched. The germline CDR1 and CDR2 sequences are SGDLS and YYNGEE. The DNA for the CDR3 is TGTGCCAGCAGTGAAGGGCTAGCGGGAGGCCCACGCTCCTACGAGCAGTACTTC. This sequence encodes CASSEGLAGGPRSYEQYF.

The chain links TRBV5-5 to TRBJ1-1, with 7 bases that match TRBD1. Unmatched junction bases numbered 6, after V lost 3 bases and J lost 1 base. CDR3 length: 15 residues. The germline V gene has CDR1 SGHKS and CDR2 YYEKEE (reference sequence). The CDR3: CASSYRQGRNTEAFF. The CDR3 DNA sequence: TGTGCCAGCAGCTACCGACAGGGAAGGAACACTGAAGCTTTCTTT.

The chain has TRBV28 and TRBJ2-1, with 9 bases fitting TRBD2. Germline CDR1 is MDHEN and CDR2 is SYDVKM. This CDR3 spans 16 amino acids. Trimming cost V 3 bases and J 5 bases; bases outside gene matches: 8. The CDR3 DNA reads as TGTGCCAGCAGTTTCTTCCGACTAGCGGCCAACAATGAGCAGTTCTTC. It specifies CASSFFRLAANNEQFF.

The chain combines TRBV20-1 with TRBJ2-3, with D uncertain. The CDR3 has 11 residues. V was shortened by 3 bases and J by 6 bases, with 7 bases between the two germline ends. In germline, CDR1 is DFQATT, CDR2 SNEGSKA (reference sequence). CDR3 sequence reads: CSASKSDTQYF. Written as DNA, the CDR3 is TGCAGTGCTAGCAAAAGCGATACGCAGTATTTT.

This clone appeared a few times. V and J are TRBV7-9 and TRBJ1-5; TRBD1 agrees at 8 bases. The CDR3 runs 15 residues. V trimming: 0 bases; J trimming: 5 bases; junction bases outside the gene matches: 3. The germline gives CDR1 SEHNR, CDR2 FQNEAQ (reference sequence). The CDR3 bases are TGTGCCAGCAGCTTAGCTCAGGGGGCCCATCAGCCCCAGCATTTT. The encoded protein is CASSLAQGAHQPQHF.

The gene calls are TRBV28 and TRBJ2-3, with a possible D match to TRBD2 (6 bases). Germline V gene sequence: CDR1 MDHEN, CDR2 SYDVKM. The V end was cut by 2 bases, the J end by 2 bases, with 8 bases between. The CDR3 loop spans 14 amino acids. The CDR3 nucleotides are TGTGCCAGCAGTTTAGGGGGGAACACAGATACGCAGTATTTT. This translates into CASSLGGNTDTQYF. The full variable domain, with the rest looked up from reference TRBV28 and TRBJ2-3, is DVKVTQSSRYLVKRTGEKVFLECVQDMDHENMFWYRQDPGLGLRLIYFSYDVKMKEKGDIPEGYSVSREKKERFSLILESASTNQTSMYLCASSLGGNTDTQYFGPGTRLTVL.

This clone was observed a single time. The chain is built from TRBV5-8 and TRBJ2-3; 8 bases are a match to TRBD1. Germline V lookup: CDR1 SGHTS, CDR2 YDEGEE. The CDR3 length is 16 residues. Germline trimming cut 1 base from V and 4 bases from J; bases unmatched to any gene: 8. The CDR3: CASSLKAGGSADTQYF. CDR3 DNA sequence: TGTGCCAGCAGCTTGAAAGCAGGGGGCTCGGCAGATACGCAGTATTTT.

This clone was detected only a few times. The V gene is TRBV2, the J gene TRBJ2-5; TRBD2 matches at 8 bases. Germline CDR1 SNHLY, CDR2 FYNNEI. Germline trimming cut 4 bases from V and 14 bases from J; bases unmatched to any gene: 3. This CDR3 spans 10 amino acids. CDR3: CASSGLAPYF. CDR3 DNA sequence: TGTGCCAGCAGTGGACTAGCGCCCTACTTC.

The chain recombines TRBV4-1 with TRBJ2-7; 8 nucleotides agree with TRBD2. Germline assignment: CDR1 MGHRA and CDR2 YSYEKL. Trimming took 1 base from V and 7 from J; bases not matched to a gene: 9. The CDR3 sequence is 15 residues long. The CDR3 region is CASSQGRAGGGEQYF. In nucleotides, the CDR3 is TGCGCCAGCAGCCAAGGTAGGGCGGGAGGCGGTGAGCAGTACTTC.